Below are 24 T cell receptor beta chains sequenced from a single sample in a study of cytomegalovirus exposure and HLA in healthy donors. Both 60 Vbeta primers and 13 Jbeta primers went into the PCR. Profiled with immunoSEQ multiplex PCR; TCRdb holds only in-frame clones, not every one. This sample has more than 130,000 clones; about three quarters occur once, and the top ten carry approximately 15%. The sequenced material came from PBMCs. The origin of the receptors is a human donor in good health.

This clone showed up just a few times. The V and J genes are TRBV11-1 and TRBJ1-2; 11 bases are a match to TRBD1. In germline, CDR1 is SGHAT, CDR2 FQDESV (reference sequence). This CDR3 region has 15 residues. The ends lost 5 bases at V and 3 bases at J; junction bases unmatched: 5. In DNA, the CDR3 is TGTGCCAGCAGCCGGACAGGGGGCTGGGACTATGGCTACACCTTC. The encoded protein is CASSRTGGWDYGYTF.

This clone has just one count. CDR3 sequence (DNA): TGTGCCAGCAGTTTACCCCCTTTAAATCAGCCCCAGCATTTT. Its protein product is CASSLPPLNQPQHF. The genes are TRBV28 and TRBJ1-5; D remains ambiguous. CDR1 MDHEN and CDR2 SYDVKM come from the germline V gene. The CDR3 is 14 amino acids. Trimming shortened V by 2 bases and J by 4 bases, and 9 bases separated the two germline ends.

The CDR3 DNA is TGTGCCAGCAGCCCTCGGCCTAGCGGAGACGATGAGCAGTTCTTC. Its protein product is CASSPRPSGDDEQFF. V and J are TRBV27 and TRBJ2-1, with 7 bases lining up with TRBD2. The CDR3 totals 15 residues. Germline-derived CDR1 and CDR2 are MNHEY and SMNVEV (reference sequence). J gave up 8 bases and V 6 bases, and 13 bases lay outside the gene matches.

The DNA for the CDR3 is TGTGCCAGCAGCTCCTCCGGGGGCTATGGCTACACCTTC. It codes for CASSSSGGYGYTF. The rearrangement links TRBV7-2 to TRBJ1-2; D might be TRBD1 (5 bases). CDR3 length equals 13 residues. Trimming removed 4 bases from V and 4 bases from J, with 10 bases in between. Germline CDR1 and CDR2: SGHTA and FQGNSA.

This chain joins TRBV7-9 and TRBJ1-2; D is uncertain. V was shortened by 1 base and J by 4 bases, with 7 bases between the two germline ends. The CDR3 is 13 amino acids. CDR1 and CDR2 from the germline V gene are SEHNR and FQNEAQ (reference sequence). CDR3 in amino acids: CASSLVTGYGYTF. The CDR3 DNA is TGTGCCAGCAGCTTAGTAACCGGCTATGGCTACACCTTC.

This clone was observed a handful of times. This sequence joins TRBV29-1 and TRBJ1-5; 9 positions match TRBD1. Germline-derived CDR1 and CDR2 are SQVTM and ANQGSEA. Trimming removed 3 bases from V and 3 bases from J; junction bases left unmatched: 6. This CDR3 has 15 residues. This chain's CDR3 is CSVEGQGRDNQPQHF. In nucleotides, the CDR3 is TGCAGCGTTGAGGGACAGGGAAGAGACAATCAGCCCCAGCATTTT.

The chain recombines TRBV19 with TRBJ1-6, with D possibly being TRBD1 (6 bases). Germline CDR1 LNHDA, CDR2 SQIVND (reference sequence). V was clipped by 4 bases and J by 9 bases, with 10 bases between them. CDR3 size: 13 residues. The CDR3 coding sequence is TGTGCCAGTAGTACAGGGGTGAGTTCACCCCTCCACTTT. Its translation: CASSTGVSSPLHF.

The chain links TRBV2 to TRBJ2-1; TRBD1 aligns across 10 bases. Per germline, CDR1 SNHLY and CDR2 FYNNEI. CDR3 length: 15 amino acids. V was pared by 10 bases and J by 3 bases, with 9 bases of the junction left unmatched. The CDR3 DNA reads as TGTGCCACAACAGAGGGGACAGGGGTCTACAATGAGCAGTTCTTC. Amino acids: CATTEGTGVYNEQFF. The complete variable domain, with remaining parts taken from reference TRBV2 and TRBJ2-1, reads EPEVTQTPSHQVTQMGQEVILRCVPISNHLYFYWYRQILGQKVEFLVSFYNNEISEKSEIFDDQFSVERPDGSNFTLKIRSTKLEDSAMYFCATTEGTGVYNEQFFGPGTRLTVL.

This clone was seen a few times. The rearrangement joins TRBV6-5 to TRBJ2-3; TRBD2 aligns across 11 bases. Germline CDR1 and CDR2: MNHEY and SVGAGI. This CDR3 is 14 amino acids long. Losses at the gene ends were 2 bases for V and 9 bases for J; bases not matched to a gene: 4. Here the CDR3 DNA reads TGTGCCAGCAGTTACGGTCTAGCGGGAGGCACGCAGTATTTT. As protein: CASSYGLAGGTQYF.

The chain carries TRBV6-4 and TRBJ2-1, with 7 bases aligning to TRBD1. Germline CDR1 MRHNA, CDR2 SNTAGT. With V trimmed by 6 bases and J by 9 bases, 8 bases remained unmatched. CDR3 length: 13 residues. The chain's CDR3 is CASSPGTEREQFF. The CDR3 DNA reads as TGTGCCAGCAGCCCCGGGACAGAGCGTGAGCAGTTCTTC.

V is TRBV4-1 and J is TRBJ1-6; D remains ambiguous. The CDR3 has 14 residues. Trimming removed 0 bases from V and 13 bases from J, with 13 bases in between. Germline V CDR1 and CDR2: MGHRA, YSYEKL. The CDR3 sequence: CASSQERRVRPLHF. CDR3 coding DNA: TGCGCCAGCAGCCAAGAGAGGCGGGTTCGTCCCCTCCACTTT.

This clone was detected many times. V usage is TRBV7-9 and J usage is TRBJ2-7; 10 positions match TRBD1. CDR1 and CDR2 (germline): SEHNR, FQNEAQ (reference sequence). Unmatched junction bases numbered 3, after V lost 5 bases and J lost 2 bases. The CDR3 is made up of 14 amino acids. CDR3 residues: CASSPGTGAYEQYF. The CDR3 coding sequence is TGTGCCAGCAGCCCGGGGACAGGGGCCTACGAGCAGTACTTC.

The chain combines TRBV19 with TRBJ2-1, with TRBD2 identical over 11 bases. Germline V gives CDR1 LNHDA, CDR2 SQIVND (reference sequence). The trim removed 3 bases at V and 7 bases at J, leaving 5 bases unmatched. CDR3 length equals 15 residues. CDR3 bases: TGTGCCAGTAGTATTCTAGCGGGAGGAGGTAATGAGCAGTTCTTC. It is translated as CASSILAGGGNEQFF.

The rearrangement links TRBV15 to TRBJ2-4, with 11 positions matching TRBD2. V shed 4 bases, J shed 2 bases, and the junction held 13 bases outside the gene matches. The CDR3 spans 19 residues. In germline, CDR1 is LNHNV, CDR2 YYDKDF (reference sequence). CDR3 bases: TGTGCCACCAGCATCTCAAGGGGGCTAGCGGGAGGTCCCAAAAACATTCAGTACTTC. Its protein product is CATSISRGLAGGPKNIQYF.

The V call is TRBV7-8, the J call TRBJ2-1; a possible D gene is TRBD1 (5 bases). Germline CDR1 SGHVS, CDR2 FQNEAQ. The CDR3 is made up of 15 amino acids. The V end lost 5 bases, the J end lost 8 bases, and 19 bases lay between the germline ends. DNA for the CDR3: TGTGCCAGCAGCCCGCCCTTAAGGGGCGGCTATGAGCAGTTCTTC. It yields the protein CASSPPLRGGYEQFF.

The chain couples TRBV28 to TRBJ1-5; D is unclear. The CDR3 sequence is 15 residues long. Germline V CDR1 and CDR2: MDHEN, SYDVKM. Trimming pared 6 bases from V and 4 bases from J, leaving 16 bases between. CDR3 region: CASSGRVALNQPQHF. CDR3 bases: TGTGCCAGCAGCGGGCGGGTGGCCCTAAATCAGCCCCAGCATTTT.

In this sample, this clone turned up a few times. This chain joins TRBV18 and TRBJ1-5, with D possibly matching TRBD1 (5 bases). V was shortened by 5 bases and J by 1 base, with 12 bases between the two germline ends. Germline V gives CDR1 KGHSH, CDR2 LQKENI. CDR3 length: 15 residues. The CDR3 reads CASSSGGGSNQPQHF. The DNA for the CDR3 is TGTGCCAGCTCATCCGGGGGGGGGAGCAATCAGCCCCAGCATTTT.

This chain connects TRBV4-1 to TRBJ2-3, with 7 bases matching TRBD2. Germline-derived CDR1 and CDR2 are MGHRA and YSYEKL. CDR3 length: 14 amino acids. With 2 bases clipped from V and 14 bases from J, the junction kept 13 bases outside the gene matches. In DNA form, the CDR3 reads TGCGCCAGCAGCCAATTAGCGGGTGATCTGCGGTTGTATTTT. As protein: CASSQLAGDLRLYF.

The V gene is TRBV29-1, the J gene TRBJ2-7; weak D call: TRBD2 (5 bases). Per the germline V gene, CDR1 is SQVTM and CDR2 is ANQGSEA. V dropped 2 bases and J dropped 1 base, with 9 bases sitting between them. This CDR3 is built from 13 residues. CDR3 protein: CSVESTGSYEQYF. CDR3 sequence (DNA): TGCAGCGTTGAATCCACGGGGTCCTACGAGCAGTACTTC.

V usage is TRBV13 and J usage is TRBJ2-1; tentative D call: TRBD2 (5 bases). There are 14 residues in the CDR3. The V gene lost 5 bases and the J gene lost 0 bases, with 8 bases spanning the gap. Germline values: CDR1 PRHDT, CDR2 FYEKMQ (reference sequence). This CDR3 is CASSEGSSYNEQFF. DNA of the CDR3: TGTGCCAGCAGCGAGGGTTCCTCCTACAATGAGCAGTTCTTC.

This clone has only a few counts. The gene calls are TRBV5-1 and TRBJ1-2, with D tentatively TRBD1 (6 bases). The ends were cut back, 4 bases at V and 7 bases at J, with 14 bases in the middle. Germline assignment: CDR1 SGHRS and CDR2 YFSETQ. This CDR3 comprises 13 residues. The CDR3 loop is CASSPRTACGYTF. DNA for the CDR3: TGCGCCAGCAGCCCCCGGACAGCCTGTGGCTACACCTTC.

The count of this clone is one. This chain joins TRBV11-2 and TRBJ2-6; D not resolved. V shed 2 bases and J shed 0 bases, with 8 bases lying between them. The CDR3 sequence is 16 residues long. Germline CDR1 is SGHAT and CDR2 is FQNNGV. The CDR3 reads CASSLHRSSGANVLTF. The DNA for the CDR3 is TGTGCCAGCAGCTTACACCGCAGCTCTGGGGCCAACGTCCTGACTTTC.

This clone was counted between two and nine times. V is TRBV7-9 and J is TRBJ2-5; 8 bases are a match to TRBD2. Trimming at V came to 5 bases and at J to 4 bases, leaving 3 bases not matched to a gene. Looked up from germline, CDR1 is SEHNR and CDR2 is FQNEAQ (reference sequence). This CDR3 is built from 13 residues. The CDR3 sequence is CASSVLAGETQYF. In nucleotides, the CDR3 is TGTGCCAGCAGCGTCCTAGCGGGAGAGACCCAGTACTTC.

The sample holds a few counts of this clone. The genes are TRBV2 and TRBJ2-3, with D possibly being TRBD1 (5 bases). The CDR3 extends over 14 amino acids. V was pared by 7 bases and J by 2 bases, with 13 bases between. CDR1 is SNHLY, CDR2 FYNNEI, per germline. The CDR3 bases are TGTGCCAGCATGGTACAGGCAACCACAGATACGCAGTATTTT. The encoded protein is CASMVQATTDTQYF.